The present entry profiles one TCR beta chain with its context. Its matching antigen is unknown. The sample is drawn from a study of persistence of HIV-infected CD4 T cells. Study-level results: Compared with CD3/CD28-stimulated cells, CMV- and Gag-responding cells showed lower TCRbeta richness.

This was the immunoSEQ version 4 assay in survey mode. Genomic DNA was diluted to 7.5 to 10 ng/uL, up to roughly 1 ug per sample. The data were produced by immunoSEQ multiplex PCR, yet TCRdb's version contains in-frame clones alone and is incomplete. The data contain about 64,000 clones, about four fifths of them singletons. The V gene's germline CDR1 is SGHRS and CDR2 YFSETQ. The ends were cut back, 4 bases at V and 6 bases at J, with 11 bases in the middle. This CDR3 is 14 amino acids long. Cells were stimulated with overlapping HIV-1 Gag 15-mer peptides. CD40L/CD69 double-negative CD45RO-high memory CD4+ T cells were collected. For at least 4 years, plasma HIV-1 RNA was undetectable (<50 copies/mL).

Sequenced here: CD4+ T cells sorted from PBMCs after roughly 19-hour stimulation, sampled from a patient who received antiretroviral therapy. The gene calls are TRBV5-1 and TRBJ1-6; D is possibly TRBD1 (5 bases). The source of this sequence is an adult man with HIV who was CMV-seropositive. CDR3: CASSAGRGNSPLHF. The CDR3 nucleotides read TGCGCCAGCAGCGCGGGACGGGGTAATTCACCCCTCCACTTT. Combining the CDR3 with reference TRBV5-1 and TRBJ1-6 gives the whole variable domain KAGVTQTPRYLIKTRGQQVTLSCSPISGHRSVSWYQQTPGQGLQFLFEYFSETQRNKGNFPGRFSGRQFSNSRSEMNVSTLELGDSALYLCASSAGRGNSPLHFGNGTRLTVT.